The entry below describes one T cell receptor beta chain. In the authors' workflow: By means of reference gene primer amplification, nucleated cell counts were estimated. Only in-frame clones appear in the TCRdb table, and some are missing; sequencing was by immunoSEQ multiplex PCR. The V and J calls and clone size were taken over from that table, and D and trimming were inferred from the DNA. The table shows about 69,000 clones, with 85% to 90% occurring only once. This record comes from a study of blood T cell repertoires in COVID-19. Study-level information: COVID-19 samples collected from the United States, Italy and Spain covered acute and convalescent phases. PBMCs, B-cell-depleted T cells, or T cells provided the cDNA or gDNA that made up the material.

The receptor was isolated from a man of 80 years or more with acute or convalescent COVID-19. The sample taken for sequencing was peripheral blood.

Here the CDR3 reads CASRTGTGINEKLFF. In DNA, the CDR3 is TGTGCCAGTAGAACCGGGACAGGGATTAACGAAAAACTGTTTTTT. This chain joins TRBV19 and TRBJ1-4; TRBD1 aligns across 9 bases. Trimming at V came to 6 bases and at J to 8 bases, leaving 10 bases not matched to a gene. The length of the CDR3 is 15 residues. The germline V gene has CDR1 LNHDA and CDR2 SQIVND (reference sequence).